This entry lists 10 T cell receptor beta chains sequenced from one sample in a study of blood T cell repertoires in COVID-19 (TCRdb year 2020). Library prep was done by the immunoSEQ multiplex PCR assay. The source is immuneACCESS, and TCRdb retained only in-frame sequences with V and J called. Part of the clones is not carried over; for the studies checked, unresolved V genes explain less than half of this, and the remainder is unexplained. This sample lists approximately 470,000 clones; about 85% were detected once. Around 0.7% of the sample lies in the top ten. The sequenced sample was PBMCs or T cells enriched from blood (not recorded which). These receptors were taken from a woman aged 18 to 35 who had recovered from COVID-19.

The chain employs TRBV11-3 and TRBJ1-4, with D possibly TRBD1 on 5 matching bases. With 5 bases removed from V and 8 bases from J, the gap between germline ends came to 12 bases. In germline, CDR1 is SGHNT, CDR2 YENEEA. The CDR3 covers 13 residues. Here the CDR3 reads CASSPRGGEKLFF. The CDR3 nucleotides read TGTGCCAGCAGCCCTCGCGGGGGGGAAAAACTGTTTTTT.

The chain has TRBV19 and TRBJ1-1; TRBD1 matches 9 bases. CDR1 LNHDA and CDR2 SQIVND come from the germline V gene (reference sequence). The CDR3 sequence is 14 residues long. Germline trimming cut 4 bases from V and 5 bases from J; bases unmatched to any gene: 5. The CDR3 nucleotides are TGTGCCAGTAGTAAAAGGACAGGGGAAACTGAAGCTTTCTTT. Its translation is CASSKRTGETEAFF.

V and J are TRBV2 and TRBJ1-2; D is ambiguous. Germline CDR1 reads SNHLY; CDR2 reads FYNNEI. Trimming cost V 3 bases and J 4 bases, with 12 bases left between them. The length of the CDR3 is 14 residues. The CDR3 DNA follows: TGTGCCAGCAGTGAGACTGTTAACCGCTATGGCTACACCTTC. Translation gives CASSETVNRYGYTF.

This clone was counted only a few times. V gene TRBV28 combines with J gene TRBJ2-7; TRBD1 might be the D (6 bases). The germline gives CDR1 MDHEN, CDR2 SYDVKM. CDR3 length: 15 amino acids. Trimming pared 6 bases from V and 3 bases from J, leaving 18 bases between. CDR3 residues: CASRVLAGAVYEQYF. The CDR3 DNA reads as TGTGCCAGCAGGGTACTCGCAGGGGCTGTCTACGAGCAGTACTTC.

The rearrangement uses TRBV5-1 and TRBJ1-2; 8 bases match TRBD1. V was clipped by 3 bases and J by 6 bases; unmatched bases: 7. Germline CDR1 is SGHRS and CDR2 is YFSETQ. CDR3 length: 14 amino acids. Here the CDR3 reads CASSSGQEEDGYTF. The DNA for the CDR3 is TGCGCCAGCAGCTCGGGACAGGAAGAAGATGGCTACACCTTC.

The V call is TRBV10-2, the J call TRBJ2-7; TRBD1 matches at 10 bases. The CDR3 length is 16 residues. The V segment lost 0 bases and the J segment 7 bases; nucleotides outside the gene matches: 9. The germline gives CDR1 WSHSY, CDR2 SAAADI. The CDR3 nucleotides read TGCGCCAGCAGTGAGTCGGGACAGGGGCATCCGGGGGAGCAGTACTTC. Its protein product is CASSESGQGHPGEQYF.

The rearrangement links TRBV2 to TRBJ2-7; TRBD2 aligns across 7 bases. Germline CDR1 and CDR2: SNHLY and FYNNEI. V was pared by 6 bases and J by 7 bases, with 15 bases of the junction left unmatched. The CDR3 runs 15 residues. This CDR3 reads CASSSFGPAAGEQYF. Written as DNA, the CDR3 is TGTGCCAGCAGCTCCTTCGGACCGGCAGCGGGGGAGCAGTACTTC. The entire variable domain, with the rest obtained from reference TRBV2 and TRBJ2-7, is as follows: EPEVTQTPSHQVTQMGQEVILRCVPISNHLYFYWYRQILGQKVEFLVSFYNNEISEKSEIFDDQFSVERPDGSNFTLKIRSTKLEDSAMYFCASSSFGPAAGEQYFGPGTRLTVT.

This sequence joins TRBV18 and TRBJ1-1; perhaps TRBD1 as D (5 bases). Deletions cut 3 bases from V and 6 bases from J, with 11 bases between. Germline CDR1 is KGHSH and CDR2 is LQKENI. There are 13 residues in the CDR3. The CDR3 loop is CASSPSVGAEAFF. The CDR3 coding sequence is TGTGCCAGCTCACCCTCAGTAGGGGCTGAAGCTTTCTTT.

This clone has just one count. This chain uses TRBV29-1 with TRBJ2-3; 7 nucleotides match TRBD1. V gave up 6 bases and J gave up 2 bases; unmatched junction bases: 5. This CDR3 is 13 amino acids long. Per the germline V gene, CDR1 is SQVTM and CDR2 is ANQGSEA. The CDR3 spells CSVGQDHTDTQYF. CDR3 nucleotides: TGCAGCGTCGGACAGGACCACACAGATACGCAGTATTTT.

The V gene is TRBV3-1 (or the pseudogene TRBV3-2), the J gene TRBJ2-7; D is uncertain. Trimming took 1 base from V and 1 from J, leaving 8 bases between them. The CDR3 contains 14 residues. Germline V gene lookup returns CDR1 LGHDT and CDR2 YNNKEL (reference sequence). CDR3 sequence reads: CASSQGPPSYEQYF. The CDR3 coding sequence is TGTGCCAGCAGCCAAGGGCCGCCTTCCTACGAGCAGTACTTC.